This TCR beta chain was sequenced in a study of cytomegalovirus exposure and HLA in healthy donors. The ends lost 1 base at V and 3 bases at J; junction bases unmatched: 6. The germline CDR1 and CDR2 sequences are SQVTM and ANQGSEA. The CDR3 is made up of 15 amino acids. Of note for this clone: Its cognate antigen is unknown.

Study results and limitations: Rates of TCR association differed by HLA locus in a later analysis, with DRB1 highest and HLA-C lowest. Accurate predictions that matched the HLA-A and HLA-B alleles of most subjects were reportedly made from TCR beta sequences.

In the PCR, 60 Vbeta and 13 Jbeta primers were used. Repertoires were generated with immunoSEQ multiplex PCR, while TCRdb's copy carries only in-frame clones and drops some. Here the sample table reports some 130,000 clones. Sequenced sample: PBMCs. The TCR sequence derives from a woman in her thirties or forties in good health and CMV-seropositive. This chain links TRBV29-1 with TRBJ2-5, with 9 bases fitting TRBD1. CDR3 sequence: CSVEVSGQGKETQYF. The CDR3 DNA is TGCAGCGTTGAAGTTTCGGGACAGGGTAAAGAGACCCAGTACTTC.